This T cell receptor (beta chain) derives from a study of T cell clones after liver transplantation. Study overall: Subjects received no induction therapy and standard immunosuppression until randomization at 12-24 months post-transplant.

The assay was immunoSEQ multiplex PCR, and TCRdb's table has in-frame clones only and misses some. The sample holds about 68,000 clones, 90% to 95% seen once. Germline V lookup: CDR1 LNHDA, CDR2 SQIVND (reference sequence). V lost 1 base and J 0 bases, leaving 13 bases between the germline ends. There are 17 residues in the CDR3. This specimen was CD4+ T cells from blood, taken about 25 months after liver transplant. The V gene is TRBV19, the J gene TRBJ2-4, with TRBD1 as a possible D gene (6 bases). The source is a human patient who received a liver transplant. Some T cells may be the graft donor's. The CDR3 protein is CASSIVRDILAKNIQYF. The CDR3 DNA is TGTGCCAGTAGTATAGTCCGGGACATACTAGCCAAAAACATTCAGTACTTC.